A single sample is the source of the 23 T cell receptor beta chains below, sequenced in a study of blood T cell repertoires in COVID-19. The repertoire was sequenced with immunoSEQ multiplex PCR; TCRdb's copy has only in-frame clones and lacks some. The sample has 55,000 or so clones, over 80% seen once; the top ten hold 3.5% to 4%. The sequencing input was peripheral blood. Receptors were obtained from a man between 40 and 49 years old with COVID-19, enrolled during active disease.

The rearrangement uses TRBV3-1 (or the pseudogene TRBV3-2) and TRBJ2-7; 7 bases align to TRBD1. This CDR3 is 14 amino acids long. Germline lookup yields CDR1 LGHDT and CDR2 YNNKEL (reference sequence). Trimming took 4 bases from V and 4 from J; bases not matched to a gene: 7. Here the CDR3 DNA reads TGTGCCAGCAGCCTCCGACAGGGCGGGTACGAGCAGTACTTC. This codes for CASSLRQGGYEQYF.

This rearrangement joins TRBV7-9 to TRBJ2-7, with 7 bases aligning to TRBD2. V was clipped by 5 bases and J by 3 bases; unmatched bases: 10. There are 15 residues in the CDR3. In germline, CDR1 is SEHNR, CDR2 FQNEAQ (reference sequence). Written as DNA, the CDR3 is TGTGCCAGCAGCCCCGGGGGGTCCCAAAGCTACGAGCAGTACTTC. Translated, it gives CASSPGGSQSYEQYF.

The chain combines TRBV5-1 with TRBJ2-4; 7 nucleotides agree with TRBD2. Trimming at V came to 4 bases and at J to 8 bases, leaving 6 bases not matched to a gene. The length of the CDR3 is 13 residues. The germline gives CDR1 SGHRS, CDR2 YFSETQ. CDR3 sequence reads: CASSLDRGDIQYF. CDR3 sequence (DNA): TGCGCCAGCAGCCTTGACCGGGGGGACATTCAGTACTTC. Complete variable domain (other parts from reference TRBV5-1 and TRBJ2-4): KAGVTQTPRYLIKTRGQQVTLSCSPISGHRSVSWYQQTPGQGLQFLFEYFSETQRNKGNFPGRFSGRQFSNSRSEMNVSTLELGDSALYLCASSLDRGDIQYFGAGTRLSVL.

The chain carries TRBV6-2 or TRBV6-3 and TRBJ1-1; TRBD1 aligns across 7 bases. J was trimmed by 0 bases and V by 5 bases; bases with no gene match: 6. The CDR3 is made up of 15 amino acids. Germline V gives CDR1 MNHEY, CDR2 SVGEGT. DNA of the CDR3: TGTGCCAGCAGTCCCCGAGGACAGGTGAACACTGAAGCTTTCTTT. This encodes CASSPRGQVNTEAFF.

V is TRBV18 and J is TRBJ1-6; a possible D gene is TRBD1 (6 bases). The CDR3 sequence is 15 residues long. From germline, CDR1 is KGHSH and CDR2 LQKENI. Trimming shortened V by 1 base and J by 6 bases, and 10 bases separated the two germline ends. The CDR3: CASSPLQGGNSPLHF. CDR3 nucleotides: TGTGCCAGCTCACCACTACAGGGTGGTAATTCACCCCTCCACTTT.

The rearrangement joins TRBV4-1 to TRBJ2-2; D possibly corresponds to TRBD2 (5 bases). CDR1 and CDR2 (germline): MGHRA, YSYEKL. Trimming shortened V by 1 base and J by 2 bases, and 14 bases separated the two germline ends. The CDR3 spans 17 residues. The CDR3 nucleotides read TGCGCCAGCAGCCAAGCGAACTTAGGACTCAACACCGGGGAGCTGTTTTTT. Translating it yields CASSQANLGLNTGELFF.

The chain's CDR3 is CASSSGGSNGELFF. The CDR3 bases are TGTGCCAGCAGTTCAGGGGGCTCGAACGGGGAGCTGTTTTTT. The J gene is TRBJ2-2, the V gene TRBV28, with 8 positions matching TRBD1. The CDR3 is made up of 14 amino acids. The J segment lost 7 bases and the V segment lost 4 bases, leaving 5 bases of the junction unmatched. Germline assignment: CDR1 MDHEN and CDR2 SYDVKM.

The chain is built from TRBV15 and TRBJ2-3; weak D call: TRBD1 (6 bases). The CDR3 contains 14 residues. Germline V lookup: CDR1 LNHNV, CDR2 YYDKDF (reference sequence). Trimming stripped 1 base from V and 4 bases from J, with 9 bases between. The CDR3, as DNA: TGTGCCACCAGCAGAGGACAGGCCCCAGATACGCAGTATTTT. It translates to CATSRGQAPDTQYF.

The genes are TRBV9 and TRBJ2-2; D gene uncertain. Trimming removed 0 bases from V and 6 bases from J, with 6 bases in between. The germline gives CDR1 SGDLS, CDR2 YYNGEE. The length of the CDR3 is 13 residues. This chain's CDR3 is CASSVARAGELFF. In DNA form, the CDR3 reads TGTGCCAGCAGCGTAGCCCGGGCCGGGGAGCTGTTTTTT. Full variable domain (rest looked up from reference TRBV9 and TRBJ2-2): DSGVTQTPKHLITATGQRVTLRCSPRSGDLSVYWYQQSLDQGLQFLIQYYNGEERAKGNILERFSAQQFPDLHSELNLSSLELGDSALYFCASSVARAGELFFGEGSRLTVL.

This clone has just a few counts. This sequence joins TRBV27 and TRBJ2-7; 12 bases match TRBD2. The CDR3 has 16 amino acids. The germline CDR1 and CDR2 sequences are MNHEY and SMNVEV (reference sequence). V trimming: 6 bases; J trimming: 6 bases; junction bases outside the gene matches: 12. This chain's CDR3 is CASRVGTTSGRSEQYF. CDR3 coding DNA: TGTGCCAGCAGAGTTGGGACTACTAGCGGGAGGTCCGAGCAGTACTTC.

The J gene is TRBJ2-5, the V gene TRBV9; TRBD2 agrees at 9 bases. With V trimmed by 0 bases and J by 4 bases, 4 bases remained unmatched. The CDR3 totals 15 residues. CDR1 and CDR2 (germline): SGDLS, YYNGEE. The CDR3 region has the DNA TGTGCCAGCAGCGTAGGGGCGGGAGGGAGAGAGACCCAGTACTTC. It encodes CASSVGAGGRETQYF.

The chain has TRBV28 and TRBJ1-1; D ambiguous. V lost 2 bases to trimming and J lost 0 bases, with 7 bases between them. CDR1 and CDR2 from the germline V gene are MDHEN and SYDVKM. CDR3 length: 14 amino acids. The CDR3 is CASSLGLMNTEAFF. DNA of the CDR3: TGTGCCAGCAGTTTAGGGCTGATGAACACTGAAGCTTTCTTT.

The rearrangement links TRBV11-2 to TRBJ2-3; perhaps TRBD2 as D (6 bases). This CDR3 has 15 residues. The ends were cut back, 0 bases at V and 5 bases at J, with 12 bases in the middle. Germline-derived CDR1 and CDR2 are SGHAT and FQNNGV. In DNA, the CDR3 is TGTGCCAGCAGCTTAGATTGGCTAGCGTTAGATACGCAGTATTTT. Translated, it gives CASSLDWLALDTQYF.

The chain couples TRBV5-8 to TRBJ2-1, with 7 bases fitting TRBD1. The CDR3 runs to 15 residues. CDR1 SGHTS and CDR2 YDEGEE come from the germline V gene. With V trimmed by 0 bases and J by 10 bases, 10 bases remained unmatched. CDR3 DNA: TGTGCCAGCAGCTTGGGACAGGGCCTCTGGGGGGAGCAGTTCTTC. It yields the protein CASSLGQGLWGEQFF.

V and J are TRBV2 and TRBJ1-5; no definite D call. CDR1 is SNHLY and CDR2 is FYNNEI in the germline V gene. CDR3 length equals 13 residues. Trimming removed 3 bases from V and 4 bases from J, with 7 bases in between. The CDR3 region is CASSDFVNQPQHF. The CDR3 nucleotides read TGTGCCAGCAGTGACTTCGTAAATCAGCCCCAGCATTTT.

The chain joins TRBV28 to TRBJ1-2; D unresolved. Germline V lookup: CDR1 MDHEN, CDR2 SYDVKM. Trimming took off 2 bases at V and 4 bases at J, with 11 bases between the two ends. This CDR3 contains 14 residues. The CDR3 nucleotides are TGTGCCAGCAGTTTACTATACGGGAGCTATGGCTACACCTTC. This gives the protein CASSLLYGSYGYTF.

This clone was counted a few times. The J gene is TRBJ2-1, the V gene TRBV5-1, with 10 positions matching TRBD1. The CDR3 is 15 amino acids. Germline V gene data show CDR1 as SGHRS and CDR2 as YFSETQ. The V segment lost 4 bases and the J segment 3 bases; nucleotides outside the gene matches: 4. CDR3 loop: CASSPGQGNYNEQFF. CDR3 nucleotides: TGCGCCAGCAGCCCGGGACAGGGGAACTACAATGAGCAGTTCTTC.

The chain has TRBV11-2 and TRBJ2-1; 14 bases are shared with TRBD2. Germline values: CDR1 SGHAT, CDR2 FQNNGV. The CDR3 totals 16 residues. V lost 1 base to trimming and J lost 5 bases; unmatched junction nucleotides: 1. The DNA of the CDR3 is TGTGCCAGCAGCTTAGGGACTAGCGGGAGGCACAATGAGCAGTTCTTC. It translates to CASSLGTSGRHNEQFF.

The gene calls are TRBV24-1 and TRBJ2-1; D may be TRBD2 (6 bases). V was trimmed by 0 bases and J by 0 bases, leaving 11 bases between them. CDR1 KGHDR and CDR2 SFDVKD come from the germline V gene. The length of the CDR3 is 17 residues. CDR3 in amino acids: CATSDLASASSYNEQFF. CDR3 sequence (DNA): TGTGCCACCAGTGATTTGGCTAGCGCGAGCTCCTACAATGAGCAGTTCTTC.

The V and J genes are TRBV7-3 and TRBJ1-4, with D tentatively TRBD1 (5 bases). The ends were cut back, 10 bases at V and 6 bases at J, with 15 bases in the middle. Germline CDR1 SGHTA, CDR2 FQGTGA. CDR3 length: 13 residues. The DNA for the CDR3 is TGTGCCACGAAAGAGGGAGGGGATGAAAAACTGTTTTTT. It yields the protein CATKEGGDEKLFF.

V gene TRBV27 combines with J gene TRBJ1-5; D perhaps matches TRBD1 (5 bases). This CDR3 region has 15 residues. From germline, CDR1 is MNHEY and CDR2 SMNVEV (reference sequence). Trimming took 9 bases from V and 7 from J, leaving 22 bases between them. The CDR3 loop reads CARRRGPSPHQPQHF. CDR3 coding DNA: TGTGCCAGAAGGAGGGGCCCCTCACCCCACCAGCCCCAGCATTTT.

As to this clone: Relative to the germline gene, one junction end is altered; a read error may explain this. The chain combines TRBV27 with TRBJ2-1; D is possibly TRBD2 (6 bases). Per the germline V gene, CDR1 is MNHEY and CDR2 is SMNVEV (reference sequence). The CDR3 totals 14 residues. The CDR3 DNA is TGTGCCAGCAGTTCTCGGGGGAAAGTCAATGAGCGGTTCTTC. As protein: CASSSRGKVNERFF.

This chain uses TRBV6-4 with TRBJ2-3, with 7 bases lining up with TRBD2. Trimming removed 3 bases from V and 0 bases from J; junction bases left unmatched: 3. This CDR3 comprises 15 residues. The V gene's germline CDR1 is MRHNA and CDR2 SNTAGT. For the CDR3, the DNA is TGTGCCAGCAGTGAGCTAGCGGCCAGCACAGATACGCAGTATTTT. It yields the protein CASSELAASTDTQYF.